A selection of T cell receptor beta chains follows, all from one sample in a study of T cells in localized non-small cell lung cancer. Clones were read by immunoSEQ multiplex PCR, and TCRdb kept only the in-frame ones, dropping some. The data hold 28,000 or so clones, with approximately 90% observed a single time. Material: peripheral blood, obtained before any cancer treatment. Receptors originate from a female donor at least 60 years old with stage II squamous cell lung carcinoma. The CDR3 runs from the conserved cysteine through the conserved F or W. The D gene is left open where the match is weak. Clone size, where shown, is once, few, many, or a class for clones that have expanded.

>TRBV2|.|TRBJ1-2|.
TGTGCCAGCAGTCCCCAGGGGAACTATGGCTACACCTTC
CASSPQGNYGYTF
>TRBV2|.|TRBJ1-1|once
TGTGCCAGCAGTGAAGTTTCAGGGGATACTGAAGCTTTCTTT
CASSEVSGDTEAFF
>TRBV5-4|.|TRBJ1-3|once
TGTGCCAGTAGCTTTGGACAGAGCTCTGGAAACACCATATATTTT
CASSFGQSSGNTIYF
>TRBV6-1|TRBD1|TRBJ1-2|once
TGTGCCAGCAGTGTCACAGGGGCTTTAAACTATGGCTACACCTTC
CASSVTGALNYGYTF
>TRBV4-3|.|TRBJ1-1|.
TGCGCCAGCAGCCAAGTGTCAGGCCACACTGAAGCTTTCTTT
CASSQVSGHTEAFF
>TRBV5-1|.|TRBJ1-6|.
TGCGCCAGCAGCTTGGAGCCCAGGGTAGGCTCCTATAATTCACCCCTCCACTTT
CASSLEPRVGSYNSPLHF
>TRBV12-5|TRBD1|TRBJ2-3|.
TGTGCTAGTGGTCTGTGGACAGGGAACACAGATACGCAGTATTTT
CASGLWTGNTDTQYF
>TRBV2|TRBD2|TRBJ2-1|.
TGTGTCAGCAGGGGACTAGCGGGTCTCGCTAGCTCCTACAATGAGCAGTTCTTC
CVSRGLAGLASSYNEQFF
>TRBV6-5|.|TRBJ2-3|.
TGTGCCAGCAGTATCCGGGACCCCACCAGGGATACGCAGTATTTT
CASSIRDPTRDTQYF
>TRBV2|.|TRBJ1-1|.
TGTGCCAGCAGTGAACCGACGACGAACACTGAAGCTTTCTTT
CASSEPTTNTEAFF
>TRBV5-1|.|TRBJ1-2|.
TGCGCCAGCAGCTTGGTGGACGGGGGCTATGGCTACACCTTC
CASSLVDGGYGYTF
>TRBV7-2|TRBD1|TRBJ1-1|.
TGTGCCAGCAGCGTACCTGACAGGGGGCGCTACAGGAACACTGAAGCTTTCTTT
CASSVPDRGRYRNTEAFF
>TRBV18|.|TRBJ1-5|.
TGTGCCAGCTCACCGGACGTTTGGGATCAGCCCCAGCATTTT
CASSPDVWDQPQHF
>TRBV5-6|TRBD1|TRBJ1-5|.
TGTGCCAGCAGCCCTTCGGGACAGGGGGCTTTCAATCAGCCCCAGCATTTT
CASSPSGQGAFNQPQHF
>TRBV29-1|TRBD1|TRBJ2-1|.
TGCAGCGTCGGCCGGGACAGGGCTTACAATGAGCAGTTCTTC
CSVGRDRAYNEQFF
>TRBV9|TRBD1|TRBJ1-6|.
TGTGCCAGCAGCGTAGCGACAGGGATGACTTCACCCCTCCACTTT
CASSVATGMTSPLHF
>TRBV4-3|TRBD1|TRBJ2-3|.
TGCGCCAGCAGCGTTGGACAGGGGACAGATACGCAGTATTTT
CASSVGQGTDTQYF
>TRBV5-1|.|TRBJ1-2|.
TGCGCCAGCAGCTTGGACAGAACGGATGGCTACACCTTC
CASSLDRTDGYTF
>TRBV11-2|.|TRBJ2-7|.
TGTGCCAGCAGCTTAGTGACAGGTGCCTTAGGGACCTACGAGCAGTACTTC
CASSLVTGALGTYEQYF
>TRBV11-2|TRBD1|TRBJ1-6|.
TGTGCCAGCAGCCCGTCGACAGGGTATAATTCACCCCTCCACTTT
CASSPSTGYNSPLHF
>TRBV18|TRBD1|TRBJ1-2|.
TGTGCCAGCTCTCTCGACAGGGCTGCTAACTATGGCTACACCTTC
CASSLDRAANYGYTF
>TRBV18|.|TRBJ2-3|.
TGTGCCAGCTCACCCAGGGCTAGCGGCACAGATACGCAGTATTTT
CASSPRASGTDTQYF